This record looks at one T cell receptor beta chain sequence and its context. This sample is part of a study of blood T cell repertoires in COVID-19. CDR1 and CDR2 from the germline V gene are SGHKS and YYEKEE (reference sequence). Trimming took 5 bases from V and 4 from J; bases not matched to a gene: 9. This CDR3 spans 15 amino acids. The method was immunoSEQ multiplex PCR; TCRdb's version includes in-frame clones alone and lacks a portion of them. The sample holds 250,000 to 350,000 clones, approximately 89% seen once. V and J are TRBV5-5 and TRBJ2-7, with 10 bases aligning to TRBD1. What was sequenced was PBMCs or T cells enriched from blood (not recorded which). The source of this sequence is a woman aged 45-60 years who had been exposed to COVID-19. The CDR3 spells CASRHPGDRGYEQYF. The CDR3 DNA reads TGTGCCAGCAGACACCCCGGGGACAGGGGTTACGAGCAGTACTTC.